This T cell receptor (beta chain) emerged from a study of identical twins. Each CDR3 protein gets one entry after TCRdb re-called the 5' RACE reads with MiXCR. The sample has approximately 500,000 distinct CDR3 sequences, nearly 15% seen once. Germline trimming cut 0 bases from V and 6 bases from J; bases unmatched to any gene: 7. CDR1 and CDR2 from the germline V gene are SNHLY and FYNNEI. This CDR3 spans 15 amino acids. These data also formed part of another study, on yellow fever vaccine responses in identical twins.

The J gene is TRBJ2-5, the V gene TRBV2; 7 nucleotides agree with TRBD2. Sequencing was carried out using CD4+ T cells sorted from blood. The TCR comes from a woman under 30 in good health. The CDR3 DNA reads as TGTGCCAGCAGTGAAGCTGTGGGGGGAGGGAAGACCCAGTACTTC. Amino acid sequence: CASSEAVGGGKTQYF.